One and the same sample provided the 2 T cell receptor beta chains below, sequenced in a study of T cells in Graves' hyperthyroidism and ophthalmopathy. It was RNA transcripts that yielded the amplified TCR beta CDR3 regions. TCR CDR3 regions were first amplified by RT-PCR with HTBI primers. TCRdb called the multiplex PCR reads again in MiXCR, with one record for every CDR3 protein. The sample contains about 620,000 distinct CDR3 sequences, 15% to 20% of which appear only once. Sequencing was done on a sample of blood. All receptors come from a woman aged 30 to 39 with Graves' hyperthyroidism.

Ten or more counts support this clonotype. The genes are TRBV7-3 and TRBJ1-1; D unclear. The length of the CDR3 is 16 residues. The germline V and J ends were trimmed by 7 bases and 0 bases, with 18 bases remaining between them. The germline gives CDR1 SGHTA, CDR2 FQGTGA. The CDR3 is CASIPVFSGMNTEAFF. The DNA of the CDR3 is TGTGCCAGCATTCCCGTTTTTTCGGGTATGAACACTGAAGCTTTCTTT.

This clonotype was picked up many times. The gene calls are TRBV2 and TRBJ1-1; D is unresolved. This CDR3 contains 15 residues. Germline CDR1 and CDR2: SNHLY and FYNNEI. Trimming shortened V by 6 bases and J by 5 bases, and 19 bases separated the two germline ends. In nucleotides, the CDR3 is TGTGCCAGCAGGGCGCCTAGGGAGCTGCGAACTGAAGCTTTCTTT. This sequence encodes CASRAPRELRTEAFF.